This is a list of T cell receptor beta chains from one sample in a study of OX40 agonist ivuxolimab in advanced cancers. Clones were sequenced by immunoSEQ multiplex PCR, and TCRdb holds only the in-frame ones, with some missing. The sample comprises about 86,000 clones, roughly 85% of which are singletons, and about 1.3% rests with the top ten. The sequencing used CD4+ or CD8+ T cells sorted from blood, collected in a trial of the OX40 agonist ivuxolimab. The source is an adult with an advanced solid tumor such as melanoma, head and neck, liver or kidney cancer. CDR3s include the opening cysteine and the closing phenylalanine or tryptophan. Each record gives: D gene, J gene, V gene, clone size, CDR3 DNA, CDR3 protein. D genes are given only for firm matches. Clone sizes are given selectively: once, few, many, or a class where the clone is expanded.

TRBD1	TRBJ1-5	TRBV5-4	NA	TGTGCCAGCAGGTTAGGGACAGATAGCAATCAGCCCCAGCATTTT	CASRLGTDSNQPQHF
TRBD2	TRBJ2-2	TRBV9	NA	TGTGCCAGCAGCGCCGAGGGTCGAGCGGGAGGTACCGGGGAGCTGTTTTTT	CASSAEGRAGGTGELFF
NA	TRBJ1-2	TRBV2	few	TGTGCCAGCAGCGACGGATCCTATGGCTACACCTTC	CASSDGSYGYTF
NA	TRBJ2-3	TRBV5-6	NA	TGTGCCAGCAGCCTGGGCGGAGTAGATACGCAGTATTTT	CASSLGGVDTQYF
TRBD2	TRBJ2-2	TRBV7-8	NA	TGTGCCAGCAGCAGCGGGGGAGGGGCGAACACCGGGGAGCTGTTTTTT	CASSSGGGANTGELFF
TRBD2	TRBJ2-1	TRBV4-1	NA	TGCGCCAGCAGCCCCACCAGCGGGACTAGCGGTCACAATGAGCAGTTCTTC	CASSPTSGTSGHNEQFF
NA	TRBJ2-7	TRBV5-1	few	TGCGCCAGTCGGACCGCTTTTAACTCCTACGAGCAGTACTTC	CASRTAFNSYEQYF
NA	TRBJ2-1	TRBV6-4	NA	TGTGCCAGCAGTGACTCGATGTCAGGGGACGTTAATGAGCAGTTCTTC	CASSDSMSGDVNEQFF
NA	TRBJ1-2	TRBV6-5	NA	TGTGCCAGCAGTTATCGACAGGCGACCTATGGCTACACCTTC	CASSYRQATYGYTF
NA	TRBJ2-2	TRBV28	once	TGTGCCAGCAGCCCGCCCTTCCGACAGCTATACACGAACACCGGGGAGCTGTTTTTT	CASSPPFRQLYTNTGELFF
NA	TRBJ1-4	TRBV6-1	NA	TGTGCCTGTGGGACGGAAGTAAAGGAAAAACTGTTTTTT	CACGTEVKEKLFF
NA	TRBJ2-7	TRBV13	NA	TGCGCCAGCAGCCATCCCGGGCACCAGCAGTACTTC	CASSHPGHQQYF
NA	TRBJ1-1	TRBV7-6	NA	TGTGCCAGCAGCTTAGTCCGGGGACCGAACACTGAAGCTTTCTTT	CASSLVRGPNTEAFF
NA	TRBJ2-5	TRBV19	NA	TGTGCCAGTAGCGGACAGAAACAAGAGACCCAGTACTTC	CASSGQKQETQYF
NA	TRBJ2-7	TRBV21-1	NA	TGTGCCAGAACACAGGGATTGAGACGTGAGTACTTC	CARTQGLRREYF
TRBD2	TRBJ2-1	TRBV4-1	NA	TGCGCCAGCAGCTTCGGACTAGCGGGAGTGGCCCGTAATGAGCAGTTCTTC	CASSFGLAGVARNEQFF
NA	TRBJ1-1	TRBV4-2	NA	TGTGCCAGCAGCCAAGAAAAGGCCAACACTGAAGCTTTCTTT	CASSQEKANTEAFF
NA	TRBJ1-1	TRBV7-3	NA	TGTGCCAGCAGCTTAAGGGTGGGACCCAACACTGAAGCTTTCTTT	CASSLRVGPNTEAFF
NA	TRBJ1-4	TRBV30	NA	TGTGCCTGGAGTAAAGGGGCAAGTAATGAAAAACTGTTTTTT	CAWSKGASNEKLFF
NA	TRBJ1-5	TRBV7-9	NA	TGTGCCAGCAGCCGGCCGACCGATGGCAATCAGCCCCAGCATTTT	CASSRPTDGNQPQHF
TRBD2	TRBJ2-5	TRBV6-5	NA	TGTGCCAGCAGCAAACTAGCGGGGAGCCCAGAGACCCAGTACTTC	CASSKLAGSPETQYF
TRBD1	TRBJ1-1	TRBV10-3	NA	TGTGCCATCACACAGGGGAGGAGTGACGGGGGCACTGAAGCTTTCTTT	CAITQGRSDGGTEAFF
TRBD1	TRBJ1-1	TRBV10-3	NA	TGTGCCATCAGTTCACAGGGGACTGAAGCTTTCTTT	CAISSQGTEAFF
TRBD1	TRBJ1-4	TRBV27	NA	TGTGCCAGCAGTCGTGACAGGGGGCTAAAACTGTTTTTT	CASSRDRGLKLFF
NA	TRBJ2-7	TRBV7-3	NA	TGTGCCAGCAGCCCTACTCCCGGTGTGTACGAGCAGTACTTC	CASSPTPGVYEQYF
NA	TRBJ2-7	TRBV4-1	NA	TGCGCCAGCAGCCAAAGGGCCGAAGGAGAGCAGTACTTC	CASSQRAEGEQYF
TRBD2	TRBJ2-1	TRBV28	once	TGTGCCAGCAGTAAAAGCGGGGTCTACAATGAGCAGTTCTTC	CASSKSGVYNEQFF
NA	TRBJ2-2	TRBV11-2	NA	TGTGCCAGCAGATCGGCGCCGCGGGCGAACACCGGGGAGCTGTTTTTT	CASRSAPRANTGELFF
NA	TRBJ1-2	TRBV28	NA	TGTGCCAGCATCCCCTCGGATCGGAACTATGGCTACACCTTC	CASIPSDRNYGYTF
TRBD2	TRBJ2-7	TRBV5-1	NA	TGCGCCAGCAGCTTGGGCCCACAACTAGCGGGAGTTACCTACGAGCAGTACTTC	CASSLGPQLAGVTYEQYF
NA	TRBJ1-5	TRBV28	NA	TGTGCCAGCAGATATACATGGGAGAATCAGCCCCAGCATTTT	CASRYTWENQPQHF
TRBD2	TRBJ2-1	TRBV4-1	once	TGCGCCAGCACCTCGGGGGGGCCCCACAATGAGCAGTTCTTC	CASTSGGPHNEQFF
TRBD1	TRBJ1-2	TRBV14	NA	TGTGCCAGCAGCCAAGAGACAGGGTGGAACTATGGCTACACCTTC	CASSQETGWNYGYTF
TRBD1	TRBJ1-5	TRBV30	NA	TGTGCCTGGTCTACCGGGACAGACAATCAGCCCCAGCATTTT	CAWSTGTDNQPQHF
NA	TRBJ2-7	TRBV6-6	NA	TGTGCCAGCATTAGAAATGGGGGGCGCGGCGAGCAGTACTTC	CASIRNGGRGEQYF
NA	TRBJ2-7	TRBV5-4	NA	TGTGCCAGCAGCCTGGTAGGGCTCCACGAGCAGTACTTC	CASSLVGLHEQYF
TRBD2	TRBJ2-3	TRBV6-6	NA	TGTGCCAGCAGAACCCTGCGGGGGGCGGGCGATACGCAGTATTTT	CASRTLRGAGDTQYF
NA	TRBJ2-1	TRBV11-3	NA	TGTGCCAGCAGCTCAAACTCTCTCAGGGATGGAGAGCAGTTCTTC	CASSSNSLRDGEQFF
NA	TRBJ2-7	TRBV4-3	many	TGCGCCAGCAGCCAAACTACAGGGGGGGGCTACGAGCAGTACTTC	CASSQTTGGGYEQYF
TRBD1	TRBJ1-5	TRBV6-6	NA	TGTGCCAGCAGTCCCGGGACAGGGGGAGGTCAGCCCCAGCATTTT	CASSPGTGGGQPQHF
NA	TRBJ2-7	TRBV7-2	NA	TGTGCCAGCAGCTGGAGGACAGCCTCCTACGAGCAGTACTTC	CASSWRTASYEQYF
TRBD1	TRBJ1-2	TRBV4-2	NA	TGTGCCAGCAGCCAAGAGGGACAGACTCTTTACGGCTACACCTTC	CASSQEGQTLYGYTF
TRBD1	TRBJ2-5	TRBV10-3	NA	TGTGCCATCAGTGAGAGGGGACAGGGAGGGGAGACCCAGTACTTC	CAISERGQGGETQYF
NA	TRBJ1-5	TRBV30	NA	TGTGCCTGGAGTGTGGAGGGGTCCCAGCCCCAGCATTTT	CAWSVEGSQPQHF
NA	TRBJ2-1	TRBV5-1	NA	TGCGCCAGCAGGGACTATTCCGGGACCTCCCCCATCAATGAGCAGTTCTTC	CASRDYSGTSPINEQFF
NA	TRBJ2-7	TRBV11-2	NA	TGTGCCAGCAGCTTCGCTCGGCTAGGACGGGGGGCGGCCTACGAGCAGTACTTC	CASSFARLGRGAAYEQYF
NA	TRBJ1-1	TRBV11-2	NA	TGTGCCAGCAGGGAGGGACAGAACACTGAAGCTTTCTTT	CASREGQNTEAFF
TRBD1	TRBJ1-5	TRBV6-1	NA	TGTGCCAGCAGGCCCGGGACAGTAGACCAGCCCCAGCATTTT	CASRPGTVDQPQHF
TRBD1	TRBJ2-5	TRBV9	NA	TGTGCCAGCAGCGTAGGTGGGACAGAAGAGACCCAGTACTTC	CASSVGGTEETQYF
NA	TRBJ2-3	TRBV5-1	once	TGCGCCAGCAGCTTGCGGCAGGGAACGGATACGCAGTATTTT	CASSLRQGTDTQYF